This T cell receptor beta chain was captured in a study of control samples from healthy donors and cancer patients. J gave up 6 bases and V 6 bases, and 7 bases lay outside the gene matches. The CDR3 is made up of 15 amino acids. CDR1 is MNHEY, CDR2 SVGEGT, per germline. Data came from immunoSEQ multiplex PCR; TCRdb stores just in-frame clones and leaves some out. The repertoire holds roughly 80,000 clones, 85% to 95% seen once, with 5% to 6.5% in the top ten. The sequence came from a woman aged 60-70 years in good health. This rearrangement joins TRBV6-2 or TRBV6-3 to TRBJ1-5; 11 nucleotides match TRBD1. The sequenced material came from blood. The CDR3 sequence: CASSGTGGLGQPQHF. CDR3 coding DNA: TGTGCCAGCAGCGGGACAGGGGGTTTAGGTCAGCCCCAGCATTTT.